The T cell receptor beta chain under discussion was sequenced for a study of blood T cells in healthy people across ages. Primers used in a second PCR of about 7 to 12 cycles were a sample-barcoded 5' primer and a J-beta primer mix. MiXCR was run by TCRdb on the 5' RACE reads, yielding one entry per CDR3 protein. Here the sample spans over 1,500,000 distinct CDR3 sequences, around 42% being singletons. A few counts support this clonotype. The CDR3 covers 14 residues. From germline, CDR1 is SGHRS and CDR2 YFSETQ. The V end was cut by 1 base, the J end by 8 bases, with 13 bases between. This sequence was found in a human donor in good health. The sequenced sample was blood. The chain joins TRBV5-1 to TRBJ2-1; D is ambiguous. The CDR3 DNA reads as TGCGCCAGCAGCTTGAGTTTGGGTGGGGATGAGCAGTTCTTC. As protein: CASSLSLGGDEQFF.